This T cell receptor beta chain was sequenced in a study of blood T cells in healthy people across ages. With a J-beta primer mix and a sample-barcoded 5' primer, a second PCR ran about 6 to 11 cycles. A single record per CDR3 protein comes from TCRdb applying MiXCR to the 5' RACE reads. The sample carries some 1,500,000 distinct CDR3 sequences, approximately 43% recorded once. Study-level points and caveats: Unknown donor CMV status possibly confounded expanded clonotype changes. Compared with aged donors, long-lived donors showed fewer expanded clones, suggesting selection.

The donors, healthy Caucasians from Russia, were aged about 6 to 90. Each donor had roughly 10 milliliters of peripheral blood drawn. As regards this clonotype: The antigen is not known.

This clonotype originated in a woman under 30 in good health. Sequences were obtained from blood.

The CDR3 spells CASSLAGVEVIQYF. Written as DNA, the CDR3 is TGCGCCAGCAGTCTAGCAGGGGTGGAGGTCATTCAGTACTTC. The chain uses TRBV5-1 and TRBJ2-5; weak D call: TRBD1 (6 bases). The J call may be faulty, since TRBJ2-4 better matches the DNA end. Germline CDR1 SGHRS, CDR2 YFSETQ. There are 14 residues in the CDR3.